Presented here are 22 T cell receptor beta chains from one specimen sequenced in a study of blood T cell repertoires in COVID-19. Libraries were prepared by immunoSEQ multiplex PCR; TCRdb keeps only in-frame clonotypes and omits some of them. Here the sample spans a few hundred thousand clones, under 90% being singletons. The sample was peripheral blood. The receptors were sampled from a man aged 45-65 years with acute or convalescent COVID-19.

CDR3 coding DNA: TGTGCCAGCAGCCCTTTTCGGGGGACCACTGAAGCTTTCTTT. Protein sequence: CASSPFRGTTEAFF. J is TRBJ1-1 and V is TRBV7-9; D perhaps matches TRBD1 (5 bases). Germline V gene lookup returns CDR1 SEHNR and CDR2 FQNEAQ (reference sequence). V was cut by 5 bases and J by 4 bases, with 14 bases left in between. The length of the CDR3 is 14 residues.

The rearrangement links TRBV18 to TRBJ2-7, with a possible D match to TRBD1 (6 bases). The CDR3 has 12 residues. The germline V gene encodes CDR1 KGHSH and CDR2 LQKENI. Trimming shortened V by 5 bases and J by 12 bases, and 17 bases separated the two germline ends. This CDR3 is CASSAGQPLLYF. CDR3 in DNA: TGTGCCAGCTCAGCTGGACAGCCTCTCCTGTACTTC.

This chain uses TRBV2 with TRBJ1-2; D is unclear. The CDR3 has 13 amino acids. CDR1 is SNHLY, CDR2 FYNNEI, per germline. The V and J ends lost 3 bases and 4 bases respectively, with 9 bases between them. In nucleotides, the CDR3 is TGTGCCAGCAGTGAGTCAGGTAGCTATGGCTACACCTTC. Encoded protein: CASSESGSYGYTF.

V is TRBV3-1 (or the pseudogene TRBV3-2) and J is TRBJ1-4; D gene uncertain. Looked up from germline, CDR1 is LGHDT and CDR2 is YNNKEL (reference sequence). CDR3 size: 12 residues. Trimming removed 0 bases at V and 11 bases at J, with 7 bases between. The CDR3 protein is CASSQDQRKLFF. As DNA, the CDR3 is TGTGCCAGCAGCCAAGATCAACGGAAACTGTTTTTT.

This chain links TRBV14 with TRBJ1-5; D is ambiguous. The CDR3 loop spans 13 amino acids. V was cut by 3 bases and J by 4 bases, with 7 bases left in between. The germline V gene has CDR1 SGHDN and CDR2 FVKESK. The CDR3 sequence is CASSQGPNQPQHF. The CDR3 bases are TGTGCCAGCAGCCAGGGCCCTAATCAGCCCCAGCATTTT.

V gene TRBV4-2 combines with J gene TRBJ1-1, with no clear D. The ends were cut back, 0 bases at V and 1 base at J, with 15 bases in the middle. CDR3 length: 17 amino acids. Germline V gene sequence: CDR1 LGHNA, CDR2 YNFKEQ. CDR3 sequence reads: CASSQDWEGWRNTEAFF. In DNA form, the CDR3 reads TGTGCCAGCAGCCAAGATTGGGAGGGATGGCGGAACACTGAAGCTTTCTTT.

The rearrangement uses TRBV2 and TRBJ1-1; D uncertain. CDR3 size: 14 residues. V shed 7 bases and J shed 2 bases, with 14 bases lying between them. In germline, CDR1 is SNHLY, CDR2 FYNNEI. The DNA for the CDR3 is TGTGCCAGCATGATGGAGGGATTTAACACTGAAGCTTTCTTT. Residues: CASMMEGFNTEAFF. Variable domain in full (rest from reference TRBV2 and TRBJ1-1): EPEVTQTPSHQVTQMGQEVILRCVPISNHLYFYWYRQILGQKVEFLVSFYNNEISEKSEIFDDQFSVERPDGSNFTLKIRSTKLEDSAMYFCASMMEGFNTEAFFGQGTRLTVV.

As for this clone: This CDR3 is also generated by other DNA sequences in the sample. The chain carries TRBV7-3 and TRBJ1-1; D may be TRBD1 (5 bases). V lost 2 bases, J lost 1 base, and 5 bases lay in between. The germline gives CDR1 SGHTA, CDR2 FQGTGA. The CDR3 contains 13 residues. CDR3 bases: TGTGCCAGCAGCTTAGGGGCGAACACTGAAGCTTTCTTT. As protein: CASSLGANTEAFF.

CDR3 sequence reads: CASSVAPSQPQHF. The DNA for the CDR3 is TGTGCCAGCAGTGTCGCCCCCAGTCAGCCCCAGCATTTT. The chain has TRBV6-4 and TRBJ1-5; unclear D gene. Deletions cut 4 bases from V and 6 bases from J, with 10 bases between. The germline V gene has CDR1 MRHNA and CDR2 SNTAGT. The CDR3 is made up of 13 amino acids.

This clone has just a few counts. Here the CDR3 reads CASSLMGSPYSWTF. CDR3 nucleotide sequence: TGTGCCAGCAGCTTGATGGGGAGCCCTTACTCTTGGACCTTC. The chain uses TRBV5-6 and TRBJ1-2; D not certain. Germline CDR1 is SGHDT and CDR2 is YYEEEE. Trimming shortened V by 1 base and J by 14 bases, and 21 bases separated the two germline ends. This CDR3 contains 14 residues.

This clone was seen a single time. CDR3 in DNA: TGCGCCACCCGACCCGGGACAGGCCCCTACAATGAGCAGTTCTTC. This sequence encodes CATRPGTGPYNEQFF. The J gene is TRBJ2-1, the V gene TRBV10-2; 8 positions agree with TRBD1. V dropped 10 bases and J dropped 2; count of bases not matched to a gene: 10. The CDR3 runs to 15 residues. Germline values: CDR1 WSHSY, CDR2 SAAADI.

V gene TRBV14 combines with J gene TRBJ1-2, with D perhaps TRBD1 (5 bases). The germline V and J ends were trimmed by 4 bases and 3 bases, with 21 bases remaining between them. The CDR3 runs 17 residues. CDR1 and CDR2 (germline): SGHDN, FVKESK. The CDR3 region has the DNA TGTGCCAGCAGCCGCAACCTATTTAGGCGACAGCACTATGGCTACACCTTC. This gives the protein CASSRNLFRRQHYGYTF.

V is TRBV2 and J is TRBJ2-1, with 12 bases aligning to TRBD2. There are 15 residues in the CDR3. From germline, CDR1 is SNHLY and CDR2 FYNNEI. V was clipped by 6 bases and J by 4 bases; unmatched bases: 4. In DNA, the CDR3 is TGTGCCAGCAGGAACCTAGCGGGGGGGTACAATGAGCAGTTCTTC. Amino acids: CASRNLAGGYNEQFF.

The CDR3 loop is CASKIGRAYEQYF. The CDR3 DNA follows: TGTGCCAGCAAAATAGGCAGGGCCTACGAGCAGTACTTC. The chain couples TRBV2 to TRBJ2-7, with a possible D match to TRBD1 (5 bases). Germline CDR1 reads SNHLY; CDR2 reads FYNNEI. This CDR3 region has 13 residues. The V end lost 7 bases, the J end lost 2 bases, and 12 bases lay between the germline ends. Full variable domain (remainder filled in from reference TRBV2 and TRBJ2-7): EPEVTQTPSHQVTQMGQEVILRCVPISNHLYFYWYRQILGQKVEFLVSFYNNEISEKSEIFDDQFSVERPDGSNFTLKIRSTKLEDSAMYFCASKIGRAYEQYFGPGTRLTVT.

This clone appeared a few times. V is TRBV5-4 and J is TRBJ2-7; tentative D call: TRBD2 (7 bases). This CDR3 comprises 16 residues. CDR1 is SGHNT and CDR2 is YYREEE in the germline V gene (reference sequence). V lost 6 bases to trimming and J lost 1 base, with 20 bases between them. CDR3 DNA: TGTGCCAGCACCCTTGGAGGGGGGGCCAAATCCTACGAGCAGTACTTC. As protein: CASTLGGGAKSYEQYF.

The chain joins TRBV7-8 to TRBJ1-5; TRBD1 matches 7 bases. V was clipped by 5 bases and J by 1 base; unmatched bases: 11. CDR1 is SGHVS and CDR2 is FQNEAQ in the germline V gene. This CDR3 has 17 residues. CDR3 bases: TGTGCCAGCAGCCTTCTAACAGGGGCTGTGAGCAATCAGCCCCAGCATTTT. Its protein product is CASSLLTGAVSNQPQHF.

The chain uses TRBV19 and TRBJ1-5; TRBD1 aligns across 8 bases. V dropped 5 bases and J dropped 2; count of bases not matched to a gene: 2. This CDR3 spans 14 amino acids. CDR1 is LNHDA and CDR2 is SQIVND in the germline V gene (reference sequence). This CDR3 reads CASSGQGRNQPQHF. DNA for the CDR3: TGTGCCAGTAGTGGACAGGGACGCAATCAGCCCCAGCATTTT.

This sequence joins TRBV5-1 and TRBJ2-5, with 7 bases that match TRBD2. From germline, CDR1 is SGHRS and CDR2 YFSETQ. The CDR3 covers 15 residues. J gave up 0 bases and V 4 bases, and 6 bases lay outside the gene matches. As DNA, the CDR3 is TGCGCCAGCAGCCCCCTTGGGGGGGACCAAGAGACCCAGTACTTC. Its translation: CASSPLGGDQETQYF.

This clone appeared a single time. The chain uses TRBV25-1 and TRBJ2-1; the match to TRBD2 covers 13 bases. The J segment lost 7 bases and the V segment lost 3 bases, leaving 3 bases of the junction unmatched. CDR3 length: 15 amino acids. The germline V gene has CDR1 MGHDK and CDR2 SYGVNS. In DNA form, the CDR3 reads TGTGCCAGCAGTGACGGGACTAGCGGGGCTAATGAGCAGTTCTTC. The encoded protein is CASSDGTSGANEQFF.

V usage is TRBV27 and J usage is TRBJ1-5; D may be TRBD1 (6 bases). V was pared by 1 base and J by 6 bases, with 16 bases between. CDR3 length: 16 amino acids. Per germline, CDR1 MNHEY and CDR2 SMNVEV (reference sequence). CDR3 in DNA: TGTGCCAGCAGTTTATTTTGGGTAGGGGGTTCTCAGCCCCAGCATTTT. This codes for CASSLFWVGGSQPQHF.

J is TRBJ1-6 and V is TRBV2, with 8 positions matching TRBD1. Trimming cost V 1 base and J 7 bases; bases outside gene matches: 6. Germline lookup yields CDR1 SNHLY and CDR2 FYNNEI. The CDR3 consists of 16 residues. This CDR3 reads CASSEGTGIYNSPLHF. In DNA, the CDR3 is TGTGCCAGCAGTGAAGGGACAGGGATCTACAATTCACCCCTCCACTTT.

This clone was observed a few times. J is TRBJ1-1 and V is TRBV10-3; tentative D call: TRBD1 (5 bases). The CDR3 runs to 15 residues. The V gene's germline CDR1 is ENHRY and CDR2 SYGVKD. The V gene lost 6 bases and the J gene lost 0 bases, with 14 bases spanning the gap. DNA of the CDR3: TGTGCCATCAGCCCCCGGAAGGGGATGAACACTGAAGCTTTCTTT. It translates to CAISPRKGMNTEAFF.